Listed below are T cell receptor beta chains from one sample, sequenced in a study of blood T cell repertoires in COVID-19. Produced via immunoSEQ multiplex PCR; TCRdb's table is partial and in-frame only. This sample yields about 80,000 clones, of which around 88% are seen a single time; more than 4.5% belongs to the top ten. The sequencing input was peripheral blood. The receptors were sampled from a woman of 80 years or more with acute or convalescent COVID-19. Both conserved end residues are part of each CDR3. D genes are given only for firm matches. Size values are once, few and many counts, or a class for expanded clones, and some rows have none.

TRBV5-1	once	TRBJ1-2	.	CASRTGGYGYTF	TGCGCCAGCCGGACGGGGGGCTATGGCTACACCTTC
TRBV21-1	.	TRBJ1-1	.	CASSSRPGTGVTEAFF	TGTGCCAGCAGCAGTCGACCCGGGACAGGGGTCACTGAAGCTTTCTTT
TRBV5-1	.	TRBJ2-1	.	CASSLAPTDYNEQFF	TGCGCCAGCAGCTTGGCCCCGACAGACTACAATGAGCAGTTCTTC
TRBV5-1	.	TRBJ1-1	TRBD1	CASSRGQGAGGNTEAFF	TGCGCCAGCAGTCGCGGACAGGGGGCTGGTGGGAACACTGAAGCTTTCTTT
TRBV29-1	.	TRBJ2-5	.	CSVGQYQETQYF	TGCAGCGTTGGACAGTACCAAGAGACCCAGTACTTC
TRBV14	.	TRBJ1-2	TRBD1	CASSARGGRLDYGYTF	TGTGCCAGCAGCGCCCGAGGGGGCCGGCTAGACTATGGCTACACCTTC
TRBV7-6	.	TRBJ2-3	.	CASSLRIASSTDTQYF	TGTGCCAGCAGCTTACGAATAGCATCTAGCACAGATACGCAGTATTTT
TRBV29-1	.	TRBJ2-2	.	CSPREQGRPLTNTGELFF	TGCAGCCCCCGAGAACAGGGAAGGCCACTAACGAACACCGGGGAGCTGTTTTTT
TRBV4-2	.	TRBJ2-3	.	CASSQAGDGTDTQYF	TGTGCCAGCAGCCAAGCAGGGGATGGCACAGATACGCAGTATTTT
TRBV7-9	.	TRBJ1-1	.	CASSLLATGEAFF	TGTGCCAGCAGCTTATTGGCGACAGGAGAAGCTTTCTTT
TRBV30	.	TRBJ1-6	TRBD1	CAWKRLGQTNSPLHF	TGTGCCTGGAAGCGGTTGGGACAGACTAATTCACCCCTCCACTTT
TRBV2	.	TRBJ2-7	.	CASILPGTSYEQYF	TGTGCCAGCATCCTTCCCGGGACTTCCTACGAGCAGTACTTC
TRBV27	.	TRBJ1-6	TRBD1	CASRRSAGTGSSPLHF	TGTGCCAGCAGGCGGTCGGCTGGGACAGGGAGCTCACCCCTCCACTTT
TRBV15	.	TRBJ2-7	TRBD2	CATSRDMAGGEQYF	TGTGCCACCAGCAGAGATATGGCCGGGGGGGAGCAGTACTTC
TRBV16	.	TRBJ1-1	.	CASSQQRSGFGPGTEAFF	TGTGCCAGCAGCCAGCAGCGAAGCGGATTTGGGCCGGGCACTGAAGCTTTCTTT
TRBV30	few	TRBJ2-4	.	CAWSGVAENIQYF	TGTGCCTGGAGTGGGGTAGCTGAAAACATTCAGTACTTC
TRBV5-8	.	TRBJ2-7	.	CASSLGQSSYEQYF	TGTGCCAGCAGCTTGGGACAGAGCTCCTACGAGCAGTACTTC
TRBV6-2/TRBV6-3	.	TRBJ2-2	TRBD1	CASSQRQGDTNTGELFF	TGTGCCAGCAGCCAAAGACAGGGCGATACGAACACCGGGGAGCTGTTTTTT
TRBV19	.	TRBJ1-5	TRBD1	CASTNTGTGGPHSNQPQHF	TGTGCCAGTACCAATACCGGGACAGGGGGCCCACATAGCAATCAGCCCCAGCATTTT